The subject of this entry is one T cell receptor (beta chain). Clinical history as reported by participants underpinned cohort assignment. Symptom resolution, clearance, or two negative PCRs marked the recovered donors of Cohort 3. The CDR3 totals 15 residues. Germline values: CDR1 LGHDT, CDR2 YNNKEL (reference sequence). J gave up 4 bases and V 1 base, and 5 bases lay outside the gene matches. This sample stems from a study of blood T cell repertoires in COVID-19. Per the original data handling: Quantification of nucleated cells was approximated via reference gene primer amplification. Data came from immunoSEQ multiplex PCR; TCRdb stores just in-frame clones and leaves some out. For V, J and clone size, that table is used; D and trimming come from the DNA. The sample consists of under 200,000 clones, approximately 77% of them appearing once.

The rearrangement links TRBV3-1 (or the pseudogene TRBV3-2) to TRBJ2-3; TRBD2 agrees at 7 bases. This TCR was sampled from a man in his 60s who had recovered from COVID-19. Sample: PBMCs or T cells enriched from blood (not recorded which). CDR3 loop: CASSQGGGRADTQYF. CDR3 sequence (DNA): TGTGCCAGCAGCCAAGGCGGGGGAAGGGCAGATACGCAGTATTTT.